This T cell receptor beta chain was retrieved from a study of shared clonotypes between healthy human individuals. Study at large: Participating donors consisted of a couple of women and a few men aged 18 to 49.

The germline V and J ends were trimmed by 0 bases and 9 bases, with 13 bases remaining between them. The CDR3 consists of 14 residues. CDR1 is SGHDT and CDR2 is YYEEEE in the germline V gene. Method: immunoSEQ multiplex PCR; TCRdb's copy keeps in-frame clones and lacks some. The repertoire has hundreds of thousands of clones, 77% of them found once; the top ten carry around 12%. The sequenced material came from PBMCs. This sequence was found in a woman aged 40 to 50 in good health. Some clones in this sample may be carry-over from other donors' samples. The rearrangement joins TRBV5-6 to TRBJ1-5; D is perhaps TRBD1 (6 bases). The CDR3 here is CASSLDRALSPQHF. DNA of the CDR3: TGTGCCAGCAGCTTGGACAGGGCTCTATCGCCCCAGCATTTT.